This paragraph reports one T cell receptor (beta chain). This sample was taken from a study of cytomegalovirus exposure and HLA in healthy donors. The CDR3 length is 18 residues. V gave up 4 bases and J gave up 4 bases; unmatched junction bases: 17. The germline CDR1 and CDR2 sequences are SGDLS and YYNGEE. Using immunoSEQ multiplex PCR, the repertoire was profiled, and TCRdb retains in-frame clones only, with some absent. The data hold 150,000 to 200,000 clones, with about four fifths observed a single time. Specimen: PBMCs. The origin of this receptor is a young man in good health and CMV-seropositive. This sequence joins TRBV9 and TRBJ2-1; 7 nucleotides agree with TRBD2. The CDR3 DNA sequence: TGTGCCAGCAGCTTCCCAATTACCGAGCGGGGCAATTACAATGAGCAGTTCTTC. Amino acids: CASSFPITERGNYNEQFF.